This record concerns one T cell receptor beta chain sequence. This entry is derived from a study of blood T cell repertoires in COVID-19. Whole-study context: COVID-19 samples from acute and convalescent phases originated in the United States, Italy and Spain. From T cells, B-cell-depleted T cells, or PBMCs came the material, which was cDNA or gDNA.

Patients in Seattle were enrolled during active infection, then followed longitudinally. The V and J ends lost 4 bases and 3 bases respectively, with 11 bases between them. This CDR3 has 14 residues. CDR1 is SGHNT and CDR2 is YYREEE in the germline V gene (reference sequence). The authors' processing: Quantification of nucleated cells was approximated via reference gene primer amplification. The data were produced by immunoSEQ multiplex PCR, yet TCRdb's version contains in-frame clones alone and is incomplete. From that table come the V and J calls and clone size; the DNA was used to work out D and trimming. This table holds fewer than 200,000 clones, over 80% found once.

The TCR originated in a woman in her 70s with COVID-19, enrolled during active disease. V is TRBV5-4 and J is TRBJ1-5, with D perhaps matching TRBD1 (6 bases). The sequencing input was peripheral blood. DNA of the CDR3: TGTGCCAGCAGCCTCCAGGGGAACAATCAGCCCCAGCATTTT. Translation gives CASSLQGNNQPQHF.